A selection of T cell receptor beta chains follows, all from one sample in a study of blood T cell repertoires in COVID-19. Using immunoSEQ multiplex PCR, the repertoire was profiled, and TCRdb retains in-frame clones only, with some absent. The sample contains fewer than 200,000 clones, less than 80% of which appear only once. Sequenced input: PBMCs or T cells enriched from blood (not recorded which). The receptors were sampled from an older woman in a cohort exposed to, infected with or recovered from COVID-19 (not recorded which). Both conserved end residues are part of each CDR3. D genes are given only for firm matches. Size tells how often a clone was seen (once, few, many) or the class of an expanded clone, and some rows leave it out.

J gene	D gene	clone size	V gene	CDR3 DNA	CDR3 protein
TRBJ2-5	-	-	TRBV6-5	TGTGCCAGCAGCCCCGCAGGAGGGCAAGAGACCCAGTACTTC	CASSPAGGQETQYF
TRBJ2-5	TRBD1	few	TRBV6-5	TGTGCCAGCAGTTACGATCAGGGGGCAAAGAGGACCCAGTACTTC	CASSYDQGAKRTQYF
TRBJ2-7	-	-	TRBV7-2	TGTGCCAGCAGCTTATCCCCAACAATCTACGAGCAGTACTTC	CASSLSPTIYEQYF
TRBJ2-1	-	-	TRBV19	TGTGCCAGTAGTAAACAGGAGAGCTCCTACAATGAGCAGTTCTTC	CASSKQESSYNEQFF
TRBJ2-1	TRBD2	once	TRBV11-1	TGTGCCAGCAGCTTATCCCGAGCGGGGCCTTGGGACGAGCAGTTCTTC	CASSLSRAGPWDEQFF
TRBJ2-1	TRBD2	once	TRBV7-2	TGTGCCAGCAGCTTAGGGGGGCTAGCGGGACCTCCGGAGCAGTTCTTC	CASSLGGLAGPPEQFF
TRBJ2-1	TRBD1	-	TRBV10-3	TGTGCCATCAGGCCCGGGGACAGGGGAAATGAGCAGTTCTTC	CAIRPGDRGNEQFF
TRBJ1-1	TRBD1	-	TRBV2	TGTGCCAGCAGTGAAGCGGGACAGGGGGTTAAAGCTTTCTTT	CASSEAGQGVKAFF
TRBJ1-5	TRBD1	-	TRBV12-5	TGTGCTAGTGGTTTGGGACAGGGCTATAGCAATCAGCCCCAGCATTTT	CASGLGQGYSNQPQHF
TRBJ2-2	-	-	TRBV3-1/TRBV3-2	TGTGCCAGCAGCCAAGCGGCGGGCACCGGGGAGCTGTTTTTT	CASSQAAGTGELFF
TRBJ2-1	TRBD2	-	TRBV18	TGTGCCAGCTCACCCCCCGGGACTAACTACAATGAGCAGTTCTTC	CASSPPGTNYNEQFF
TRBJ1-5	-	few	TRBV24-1	TGTGCCACCAGTGATTTGACAGGGTCGCAGCCCCAGCATTTT	CATSDLTGSQPQHF
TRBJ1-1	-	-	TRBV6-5	TGTGCCAGCATAAAGGGGGAGATCACTGAAGCTTTCTTT	CASIKGEITEAFF
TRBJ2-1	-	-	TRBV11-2	TGTGCCAGCAGCTTAGGGGTCGGGGGTTTTTTTTCGCAGTTCTTC	CASSLGVGGFFSQFF
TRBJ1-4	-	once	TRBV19	TGTGCCACCAAATCCCAGGGTCTCGCAACTAATGAAAAACTGTTTTTT	CATKSQGLATNEKLFF
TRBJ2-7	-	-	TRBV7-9	TGTGCCAGCAGACCTGGGCCGTCCTACGAGCAGTACTTC	CASRPGPSYEQYF
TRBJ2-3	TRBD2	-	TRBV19	TGTGCCAGTAGTCTTCACTACCTAGCGGGGAACACAGATACGCAGTATTTT	CASSLHYLAGNTDTQYF
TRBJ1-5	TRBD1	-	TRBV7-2	TGTGCCAGCAGCCAAGGACAGGGGGCTTATCAGCCCCAGCATTTT	CASSQGQGAYQPQHF
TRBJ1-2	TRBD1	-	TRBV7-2	TGTGCCAGCAGCTTAGCGGGACAGTTACCTGCGCTTGGCTACACCTTC	CASSLAGQLPALGYTF
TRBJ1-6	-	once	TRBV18	TGTGCCAGCTCACCATTCACCGGAGGACAGAATTCACCCCTCCACTTT	CASSPFTGGQNSPLHF
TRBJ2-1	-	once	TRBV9	TGTGCCAGCAGCAAACTATCAAAGACAGGTCCCTACAATGAGCAGTTCTTC	CASSKLSKTGPYNEQFF
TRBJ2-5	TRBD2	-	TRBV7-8	TGTGCCAGCAGCACCCCCCCGGGGCGGGAGTGGTCGGAGACCCAGTACTTC	CASSTPPGREWSETQYF
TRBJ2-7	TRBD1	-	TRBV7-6	TGTGCCAGCAGCTTAGCCGGGACAGGTGGCTCCTACGAGCAGTACTTC	CASSLAGTGGSYEQYF
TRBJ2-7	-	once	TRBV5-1	TGCGCCAGCAGCTTGGCCAGTGTGACAGGGAGGAACGAGCAGTACTTC	CASSLASVTGRNEQYF
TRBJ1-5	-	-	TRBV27	TGTGCCAGCAGTATGACAGCTAATAGCAATCAGCCCCAGCATTTT	CASSMTANSNQPQHF
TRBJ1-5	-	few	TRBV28	TGTGCCAGCAGTTCAGATGACTTTCTTCAGCCCCAGCATTTT	CASSSDDFLQPQHF
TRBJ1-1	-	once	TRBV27	TGTGCCAGCAGACCAAAGCCCGGCAGGGGTCTCCTTTTTAACACTGAAGCTTTCTTT	CASRPKPGRGLLFNTEAFF
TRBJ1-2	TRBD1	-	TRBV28	TGTGCCAGCAGGCGGGACAGGGGGCGTGGCTATGGCTACACCTTC	CASRRDRGRGYGYTF
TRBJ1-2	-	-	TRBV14	TGTGCCAGCAGCCAACAGGGTTCGAACTATGGCTACACCTTC	CASSQQGSNYGYTF
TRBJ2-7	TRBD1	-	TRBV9	TGTGCCAGCAGCGGCGGACAGGGGACCTACGAGCAGTACTTC	CASSGGQGTYEQYF
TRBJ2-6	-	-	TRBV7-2	TGTGCCAGCAGCTTATTGGCCACAAACTCTGGGGCCAACGTCCTGACTTTC	CASSLLATNSGANVLTF
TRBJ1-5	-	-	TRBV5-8	TGTGCCAGCAGTCAGAGCGAGAGTTTGGCCCAGCATTTT	CASSQSESLAQHF
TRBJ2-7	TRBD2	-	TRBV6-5	TGTGCCAGCAGTTACGATGATGGGGAGGGCTACGAGCAGTACTTC	CASSYDDGEGYEQYF
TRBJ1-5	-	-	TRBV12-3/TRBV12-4	TGTGCCAGCAGTTGGGGGGGGAATCAGCCCCAGCATTTT	CASSWGGNQPQHF
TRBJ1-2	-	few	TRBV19	TGTGCCAGTAGTCCGGCGGGTACATACTATGGCTACACCTTC	CASSPAGTYYGYTF
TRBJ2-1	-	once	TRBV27	TGTGCCAGCAGTTTAGGGACTCCCTATTACAATGAGCAGTTCTTC	CASSLGTPYYNEQFF
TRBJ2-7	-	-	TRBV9	TGTGCCAGCAGCGTAGACCCCGCAGGGCAGGGGATCGACGAGCAGTACTTC	CASSVDPAGQGIDEQYF
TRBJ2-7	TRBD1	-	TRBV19	TGTGCCAGTAGTCCGGGACAGGGTTTCGGTGAGCAGTACTTC	CASSPGQGFGEQYF